The T cell receptor (beta chain) described here comes from a study of early T cells in non-severe SARS-CoV-2 infection. TCRdb redid the calling of the 5' RACE reads with MiXCR, one entry per CDR3 protein. The sample carries under 85,000 distinct CDR3 sequences, 8.5% to 10% recorded once. Losses at the gene ends were 6 bases for V and 3 bases for J; bases not matched to a gene: 10. Germline CDR1 and CDR2: DFQATT and SNEGSKA (reference sequence). The CDR3 runs to 14 residues. This clonotype was counted only a few times. The TCR originated in an adult who was a healthcare worker with PCR-confirmed SARS-CoV-2 infection or an uninfected control (not recorded which). The rearrangement uses TRBV20-1 and TRBJ2-7, with 8 nucleotides matching TRBD1. The material sequenced was whole blood. In DNA, the CDR3 is TGCAGTGCCCCCACTAAAGGACAGGGCTACGAGCAGTACTTC. Its protein is CSAPTKGQGYEQYF.